Shown below are 2 T cell receptor beta chains from a single sample sequenced in a study of regulatory T cells in long-lasting Graves disease. The TCR beta library used iRepertoire HTBI primers with Arm-PCR amplification of CDR3. TCRdb processed the multiplex PCR reads anew with MiXCR; each CDR3 protein has one entry. The repertoire has under 400,000 distinct CDR3 sequences, around 15% of them found once; the top ten carry about 32%. Specified time point: newly diagnosed GD, antithyroid drugs for less than 3 months. From PBMCs, RNA was extracted and then used to make the TCR library. Separately, the same data were catalogued under a study of T cells in Graves' hyperthyroidism and ophthalmopathy.

Sequences were derived from peripheral blood mononuclear cells (PBMCs), sampled at new diagnosis, from a patient treated with antithyroid drugs. These receptors came from a man aged 35 to 55 with Graves disease.

This clonotype was counted many times. The CDR3 reads CASSTGTGLSNTEAFF. The CDR3 region has the DNA TGTGCCAGCAGCACCGGGACAGGGCTATCGAACACTGAAGCTTTCTTT. The gene calls are TRBV5-4 and TRBJ1-1; 9 nucleotides agree with TRBD1. In germline, CDR1 is SGHNT, CDR2 YYREEE (reference sequence). J was trimmed by 1 base and V by 4 bases; bases with no gene match: 8. CDR3 length: 16 amino acids.

This chain links TRBV5-4 with TRBJ2-2, with 8 bases matching TRBD1. CDR1 and CDR2 from the germline V gene are SGHNT and YYREEE (reference sequence). The CDR3 contains 15 residues. V shed 3 bases, J shed 8 bases, and the junction held 9 bases outside the gene matches. CDR3 sequence (DNA): TGTGCCAGCAGCTACGGGACAGGTGGTTTGGGGGAGCTGTTTTTT. It translates to CASSYGTGGLGELFF.